Listed here are 27 T cell receptor beta chains from one sample, sequenced in a study of cytomegalovirus exposure and HLA in healthy donors. The PCR contained 60 Vbeta and 13 Jbeta primers. TCRdb keeps only in-frame clones here, not all; method: immunoSEQ multiplex PCR. This sample has approximately 82,000 clones, with about 9.5% found just once. The material sequenced was PBMCs. The receptor set was obtained from a man in his 60s in good health and CMV-seropositive.

This clone has a handful of counts. This chain joins TRBV28 and TRBJ2-3, with a weak D call TRBD1 (8 bases). V gave up 6 bases and J gave up 3 bases, with 13 bases separating them. There are 14 residues in the CDR3. Per germline, CDR1 MDHEN and CDR2 SYDVKM. CDR3 sequence reads: CASRDRGGTDTQYF. DNA of the CDR3: TGTGCCAGCAGAGACAGGGGAGGGACAGATACGCAGTATTTT.

The chain carries TRBV2 and TRBJ2-1; 8 bases fit TRBD2. The germline V gene encodes CDR1 SNHLY and CDR2 FYNNEI. Losses at the gene ends were 5 bases for V and 13 bases for J; bases not matched to a gene: 13. The CDR3 is made up of 14 amino acids. CDR3 protein: CASSIDREGSGQFF. The CDR3 nucleotides are TGTGCCAGCAGTATTGATCGGGAGGGGAGTGGTCAGTTCTTC.

J is TRBJ1-5 and V is TRBV5-1; D gene ambiguous. CDR1 SGHRS and CDR2 YFSETQ come from the germline V gene. The CDR3 totals 15 residues. The V and J ends lost 3 bases and 4 bases respectively, with 14 bases between them. CDR3 bases: TGCGCCAGCAGCTCAGGAACAGACCTTAATCAGCCCCAGCATTTT. It encodes CASSSGTDLNQPQHF.

This clone appeared a few times. The genes are TRBV30 and TRBJ2-7; 9 nucleotides align to TRBD1. Trimming cost V 5 bases and J 0 bases; bases outside gene matches: 2. The CDR3 consists of 13 residues. Germline CDR1 GTSNPN, CDR2 SVGIG (reference sequence). CDR3: CAWGTGSSYEQYF. CDR3 in DNA: TGTGCCTGGGGGACAGGGAGCTCCTACGAGCAGTACTTC.

This clone was seen only a few times. This chain connects TRBV6-5 to TRBJ1-3; D may be TRBD1 (6 bases). Germline CDR1 is MNHEY and CDR2 is SVGAGI. The CDR3 totals 14 residues. V was cut by 5 bases and J by 6 bases, with 14 bases left in between. The CDR3 spells CASSEGTSLNTIYF. In DNA, the CDR3 is TGTGCCAGCAGTGAAGGGACAAGTCTAAACACCATATATTTT.

This rearrangement joins TRBV6-1 to TRBJ1-5; tentatively, D is TRBD1 (6 bases). V dropped 3 bases and J dropped 1 base, with 16 bases sitting between them. Germline V gene lookup returns CDR1 MNHNS and CDR2 SASEGT. The CDR3 runs 17 residues. The CDR3 DNA is TGTGCCAGCAGTGACCGAATGACAGGAGGAAGCAATCAGCCCCAGCATTTT. It encodes CASSDRMTGGSNQPQHF.

V usage is TRBV7-9 and J usage is TRBJ2-7; 7 bases line up with TRBD1. Germline-derived CDR1 and CDR2 are SEHNR and FQNEAQ (reference sequence). J lost 1 base, V lost 0 bases, and 3 bases had no gene match. The CDR3 contains 15 residues. CDR3 loop: CASSLANRGSYEQYV. CDR3 nucleotides: TGTGCCAGCAGCTTAGCCAACAGGGGATCCTACGAGCAGTACGTC.

This clone has more than one count but fewer than ten. The genes are TRBV19 and TRBJ1-5; TRBD1 matches at 9 bases. This CDR3 contains 15 residues. Germline V gene sequence: CDR1 LNHDA, CDR2 SQIVND (reference sequence). Trimming removed 0 bases from V and 6 bases from J; junction bases left unmatched: 3. CDR3: CASSIEGTGFQPQHF. The CDR3 bases are TGTGCCAGTAGTATAGAGGGGACAGGGTTTCAGCCCCAGCATTTT.

This clone was seen more than once but under ten times. The DNA for the CDR3 is TGCAGCGTTGAAAAGTTAGCCACAGATACGCAGTATTTT. Protein sequence: CSVEKLATDTQYF. J is TRBJ2-3 and V is TRBV29-1; D is uncertain. This CDR3 has 13 residues. V dropped 2 bases and J dropped 2 bases, with 8 bases sitting between them. Germline CDR1 reads SQVTM; CDR2 reads ANQGSEA.

There are a few counts of this clone. V usage is TRBV4-1 and J usage is TRBJ2-7; 8 positions match TRBD2. The CDR3 has 17 residues. J lost 1 base, V lost 0 bases, and 8 bases had no gene match. Germline loops: CDR1 MGHRA, CDR2 YSYEKL. The CDR3 sequence is CASSQEPSGSSSYEQYF. CDR3 bases: TGCGCCAGCAGCCAAGAGCCTAGCGGGTCCTCTTCCTACGAGCAGTACTTC.

This chain's CDR3 is CASTSRTSGGVMQYF. The CDR3, as DNA: TGTGCCAGCACTTCACGTACTAGCGGGGGAGTAATGCAGTATTTT. The chain carries TRBV2 and TRBJ2-3; 11 bases match TRBD2. The CDR3 consists of 15 residues. Trimming removed 7 bases from V and 11 bases from J; junction bases left unmatched: 14. In germline, CDR1 is SNHLY, CDR2 FYNNEI.

V gene TRBV28 combines with J gene TRBJ2-5; 12 positions agree with TRBD2. After removal of 6 bases from V and 4 bases from J, the junction contained 3 bases not matched to a gene. CDR1 is MDHEN and CDR2 is SYDVKM in the germline V gene. The CDR3 spans 14 residues. Written as DNA, the CDR3 is TGTGCCAGCAGCCTAGCGGGGGGGAGAGAGACCCAGTACTTC. Its protein product is CASSLAGGRETQYF.

V usage is TRBV19 and J usage is TRBJ2-1; TRBD1 matches 7 bases. There are 12 residues in the CDR3. J gave up 4 bases and V 8 bases, and 2 bases lay outside the gene matches. Germline values: CDR1 LNHDA, CDR2 SQIVND (reference sequence). The CDR3 DNA follows: TGTGCCAGTGCAGGGGGATACAATGAGCAGTTCTTC. Translation gives CASAGGYNEQFF. The entire variable domain, with the rest obtained from reference TRBV19 and TRBJ2-1, is as follows: DGGITQSPKYLFRKEGQNVTLSCEQNLNHDAMYWYRQDPGQGLRLIYYSQIVNDFQKGDIAEGYSVSREKKESFPLTVTSAQKNPTAFYLCASAGGYNEQFFGPGTRLTVL.

V usage is TRBV6-1 and J usage is TRBJ2-3; no clear D gene. This CDR3 spans 12 amino acids. Trimming shortened V by 3 bases and J by 6 bases, and 7 bases separated the two germline ends. Germline-derived CDR1 and CDR2 are MNHNS and SASEGT. CDR3 sequence reads: CASSDNGDTQYF. In nucleotides, the CDR3 is TGTGCCAGCAGTGATAACGGTGATACGCAGTATTTT.

In its sample, this clone was seen a few times. The chain employs TRBV7-3 and TRBJ2-5; 9 positions match TRBD2. J lost 1 base, V lost 5 bases, and 11 bases had no gene match. The CDR3 has 17 amino acids. Germline CDR1 reads SGHTA; CDR2 reads FQGTGA. The CDR3 spells CASSPGSGGPVQETQYF. The CDR3 bases are TGTGCCAGCAGCCCCGGGAGCGGGGGGCCAGTCCAAGAGACCCAGTACTTC.

The rearrangement links TRBV18 to TRBJ2-7; 10 bases fit TRBD2. V shed 0 bases, J shed 5 bases, and the junction held 4 bases outside the gene matches. Germline V gives CDR1 KGHSH, CDR2 LQKENI. The CDR3 covers 15 residues. The CDR3 DNA reads TGTGCCAGCTCACCACCCTCTAGCGGGAGTAACGAGCAGTACTTC. Protein product: CASSPPSSGSNEQYF.

The genes are TRBV10-3 and TRBJ1-1; 11 nucleotides match TRBD1. CDR3 length equals 20 residues. V lost 0 bases to trimming and J lost 7 bases; unmatched junction nucleotides: 19. Germline lookup yields CDR1 ENHRY and CDR2 SYGVKD. The CDR3 DNA reads as TGTGCCATCAGTGAGTCCGGACAGGGGGCCCAGGGTATCAAAAATGGTGAAGCTTTCTTT. Residues: CAISESGQGAQGIKNGEAFF.

This clone turned up a few times. The chain links TRBV6-6 to TRBJ2-1, with 9 bases lining up with TRBD1. The V segment lost 0 bases and the J segment 8 bases; nucleotides outside the gene matches: 8. CDR3 length: 16 amino acids. CDR1 is MNHNY and CDR2 is SVGAGI in the germline V gene (reference sequence). CDR3 in amino acids: CASSYSRNRGQYEQFF. The CDR3 DNA is TGTGCCAGCAGTTACTCACGGAACAGGGGGCAGTATGAGCAGTTCTTC.

This clone appeared a few times. The chain combines TRBV28 with TRBJ1-5; 7 bases align to TRBD1. CDR1 MDHEN and CDR2 SYDVKM come from the germline V gene. V trimming: 11 bases; J trimming: 4 bases; junction bases outside the gene matches: 11. The CDR3 loop spans 14 amino acids. The CDR3 DNA reads TGTGCCTCCCGACCGGGACAGTCTAATCAGCCCCAGCATTTT. Protein sequence: CASRPGQSNQPQHF.

Details on this clone: Being one base from a much bigger clone, this may be a read error. The chain has TRBV30 and TRBJ1-5, with 7 bases identical to TRBD1. This CDR3 is built from 13 residues. The germline gives CDR1 GTSNPN, CDR2 SVGIG (reference sequence). The CDR3 loop reads CAWSRDRSQPQNF. CDR3 bases: TGTGCCTGGAGTCGGGACAGAAGTCAGCCCCAGAATTTT.

V and J are TRBV18 and TRBJ1-2; D possibly corresponds to TRBD1 (5 bases). Trimming shortened V by 0 bases and J by 7 bases, and 15 bases separated the two germline ends. The CDR3 is 15 residues long. The germline CDR1 and CDR2 sequences are KGHSH and LQKENI. The CDR3 reads CASSPPGRAPLGYTF. The DNA for the CDR3 is TGTGCCAGCTCACCACCCGGCAGGGCCCCTCTTGGCTACACCTTC.

The chain links TRBV19 to TRBJ2-5; D is unresolved. The CDR3 runs to 14 residues. Germline V lookup: CDR1 LNHDA, CDR2 SQIVND (reference sequence). V lost 7 bases to trimming and J lost 0 bases, with 12 bases between them. As DNA, the CDR3 is TGTGCCAGTAAAACAGATACCTACCAAGAGACCCAGTACTTC. Residues: CASKTDTYQETQYF.

This clone was detected only a few times. The chain uses TRBV5-1 and TRBJ1-1, with a tentative D call TRBD1 (5 bases). Germline-derived CDR1 and CDR2 are SGHRS and YFSETQ. Trimming cost V 2 bases and J 1 base, with 9 bases left between them. CDR3 length equals 14 residues. The DNA of the CDR3 is TGCGCCAGCAGCTTAGCCCAGGGGAACACTGAAGCTTTCTTT. Translation: CASSLAQGNTEAFF.

In its sample, this clone was seen a few times. The chain carries TRBV11-2 and TRBJ2-1, with TRBD1 matching 7 bases. The CDR3 runs 16 residues. Germline V gives CDR1 SGHAT, CDR2 FQNNGV. Losses at the gene ends were 5 bases for V and 10 bases for J; bases not matched to a gene: 17. The DNA of the CDR3 is TGTGCCAGCAGCATCACCACAGGGGTGATAGGCAACGAGCAGTTCTTC. It is translated as CASSITTGVIGNEQFF.

This clone has a handful of counts. The V and J genes are TRBV6-5 and TRBJ2-7; possible D gene TRBD1, 5 bases. The V gene's germline CDR1 is MNHEY and CDR2 SVGAGI. CDR3 size: 15 residues. V was clipped by 2 bases and J by 5 bases, with 16 bases between them. CDR3 sequence (DNA): TGTGCCAGCAGTTACGGTCGGCAGGGCCAGAACGAGCAGTACTTC. It specifies CASSYGRQGQNEQYF.

V and J are TRBV25-1 and TRBJ1-1; no clear D gene. The CDR3 totals 14 residues. Germline assignment: CDR1 MGHDK and CDR2 SYGVNS. The V and J ends lost 2 bases and 6 bases respectively, with 13 bases between them. The CDR3 DNA sequence: TGTGCCAGCAGTGAAAACCTAGCCCAGGCTGAAGCTTTCTTT. It is translated as CASSENLAQAEAFF.

The V gene is TRBV5-1, the J gene TRBJ2-5, with a tentative D call TRBD1 (5 bases). Per the germline V gene, CDR1 is SGHRS and CDR2 is YFSETQ. Trimming took 4 bases from V and 0 from J, leaving 10 bases between them. CDR3 size: 14 residues. CDR3 loop: CASSDSLYQETQYF. The CDR3, as DNA: TGCGCCAGCAGCGACAGCCTTTACCAAGAGACCCAGTACTTC.